A single sample gave rise to the 32 T cell receptor beta chains below, sequenced in a study of blood T cell repertoires in COVID-19. Clones were read by immunoSEQ multiplex PCR, and TCRdb kept only the in-frame ones, dropping some. Of around 80,000 clones listed, 75% to 85% are singletons. Input material: peripheral blood. These receptors originate from a woman aged 80 or over with acute or convalescent COVID-19.

This clone was recorded a few times. This chain links TRBV12-3 or TRBV12-4 with TRBJ1-5; D is perhaps TRBD1 (6 bases). Trimming stripped 6 bases from V and 3 bases from J, with 9 bases between. The CDR3 contains 13 residues. DNA for the CDR3: TGTGCCAGCAGCCAGGGGAACAATCAGCCCCAGCATTTT. Residues: CASSQGNNQPQHF.

This sequence joins TRBV14 and TRBJ2-3, with TRBD2 matching over 8 bases. The V and J ends lost 4 bases and 2 bases, in that order; junction bases with no gene match: 8. This CDR3 region has 16 residues. Looked up from germline, CDR1 is SGHDN and CDR2 is FVKESK. The CDR3 DNA sequence: TGTGCCAGCAGCCCCCTAGGTAGCGGGAACACAGATACGCAGTATTTT. Translated, it gives CASSPLGSGNTDTQYF.

The chain uses TRBV3-1 (or the pseudogene TRBV3-2) and TRBJ2-5; TRBD2 matches 10 bases. There are 14 residues in the CDR3. The ends lost 5 bases at V and 5 bases at J; junction bases unmatched: 5. The germline gives CDR1 LGHDT, CDR2 YNNKEL (reference sequence). The CDR3: CASSASGSGETQYF. The DNA for the CDR3 is TGTGCCAGCAGCGCTAGCGGGAGTGGGGAGACCCAGTACTTC.

The chain uses TRBV27 and TRBJ1-5, with TRBD1 identical over 8 bases. The CDR3 sequence is 14 residues long. The junction had 4 bases not matched to a gene; V was cut back by 4 bases and J by 5 bases. Germline V CDR1 and CDR2: MNHEY, SMNVEV (reference sequence). The CDR3 DNA sequence: TGTGCCAGCAGTTCCAGGGGGCCGGATCAGCCCCAGCATTTT. It translates to CASSSRGPDQPQHF.

The genes are TRBV3-1 (or the pseudogene TRBV3-2) and TRBJ2-7, with 7 bases that match TRBD2. Germline CDR1 and CDR2: LGHDT and YNNKEL (reference sequence). The CDR3 covers 15 residues. V lost 4 bases and J lost 7; bases outside the gene matches: 13. DNA for the CDR3: TGTGCCAGCAGCCGTTGGGGAGGGGAAGGGGAGGAGCAGTACTTC. Protein product: CASSRWGGEGEEQYF.

The chain has TRBV5-4 and TRBJ1-2, with D perhaps TRBD1 (6 bases). This CDR3 comprises 12 residues. Looked up from germline, CDR1 is SGHNT and CDR2 is YYREEE (reference sequence). V was cut by 2 bases and J by 8 bases, with 10 bases left in between. The CDR3 DNA reads TGTGCCAGCAGCTTAAGACAGGTCGGCTACACCTTC. It specifies CASSLRQVGYTF.

The chain employs TRBV29-1 and TRBJ1-1; 9 bases are a match to TRBD1. Germline V gives CDR1 SQVTM, CDR2 ANQGSEA. This CDR3 is built from 14 residues. V lost 7 bases to trimming and J lost 0 bases; unmatched junction nucleotides: 6. The CDR3 loop is CSADRGTMNTEAFF. In DNA form, the CDR3 reads TGCAGCGCGGACAGGGGAACCATGAACACTGAAGCTTTCTTT. Together with reference TRBV29-1 and TRBJ1-1, the CDR3 gives the full variable domain: SAVISQKPSRDICQRGTSLTIQCQVDSQVTMMFWYRQQPGQSLTLIATANQGSEATYESGFVIDKFPISRPNLTFSTLTVSNMSPEDSSIYLCSADRGTMNTEAFFGQGTRLTVV.

This rearrangement joins TRBV4-2 to TRBJ2-7; 12 bases are shared with TRBD2. The CDR3 is 17 amino acids. V lost 0 bases, J lost 9 bases, and 12 bases stayed unmatched. Germline CDR1 and CDR2: LGHNA and YNFKEQ. This CDR3 is CASSQEVGASGRDWQYF. The CDR3, as DNA: TGTGCCAGCAGCCAAGAGGTCGGGGCTAGCGGGAGGGATTGGCAGTACTTC.

This clone has a single count. The rearrangement uses TRBV11-3 and TRBJ2-2; 7 positions match TRBD1. This CDR3 has 14 amino acids. V shed 5 bases and J 7 bases; nucleotides not matched to a gene: 7. Germline V gene lookup returns CDR1 SGHNT and CDR2 YENEEA. In DNA form, the CDR3 reads TGTGCCAGCAGCCGAGACAGGGAAGGCGGGGAGCTGTTTTTT. Its protein is CASSRDREGGELFF.

The rearrangement links TRBV5-1 to TRBJ2-6, with TRBD1 identical over 7 bases. The CDR3 extends over 15 amino acids. V was pared by 3 bases and J by 4 bases, with 4 bases of the junction left unmatched. Germline CDR1 is SGHRS and CDR2 is YFSETQ. The CDR3 loop is CASSSQGSGANVLTF. The CDR3 DNA reads as TGCGCCAGCAGCTCACAGGGGAGCGGGGCCAACGTCCTGACTTTC.

The J gene is TRBJ2-1, the V gene TRBV3-1 (or the pseudogene TRBV3-2), with D possibly TRBD2 on 6 matching bases. CDR1 is LGHDT and CDR2 is YNNKEL in the germline V gene (reference sequence). V shed 0 bases and J shed 10 bases, with 13 bases lying between them. This CDR3 contains 14 residues. The DNA of the CDR3 is TGTGCCAGCAGCCAAGAACCGCGGGGAAACGAGCAGTTCTTC. Translated: CASSQEPRGNEQFF.

CDR3 loop: CASSLGQQETQYF. CDR3 in DNA: TGTGCCAGCAGTTTAGGACAGCAAGAGACCCAGTACTTC. This chain links TRBV28 with TRBJ2-5; maybe TRBD1 (6 bases). Germline CDR1 reads MDHEN; CDR2 reads SYDVKM. Trimming shortened V by 2 bases and J by 2 bases, and 6 bases separated the two germline ends. This CDR3 region has 13 residues.

V and J are TRBV30 and TRBJ2-2, with 7 bases matching TRBD1. This CDR3 spans 16 amino acids. The junction had 8 bases not matched to a gene; V was cut back by 0 bases and J by 4 bases. Germline V lookup: CDR1 GTSNPN, CDR2 SVGIG (reference sequence). CDR3: CAWSVGATGATGELFF. DNA of the CDR3: TGTGCCTGGAGTGTTGGGGCCACAGGGGCCACCGGGGAGCTGTTTTTT. Drawing the rest from reference TRBV30 and TRBJ2-2, the complete variable domain is SQTIHQWPATLVQPVGSPLSLECTVEGTSNPNLYWYRQAAGRGLQLLFYSVGIGQISSEVPQNLSASRPQDRQFILSSKKLLLSDSGFYLCAWSVGATGATGELFFGEGSRLTVL.

The CDR3 sequence is CASIVYTGANVLTF. For the CDR3, the DNA is TGTGCCAGTATTGTTTACACCGGGGCCAACGTCCTGACTTTC. The chain uses TRBV19 and TRBJ2-6; no clear D. CDR1 LNHDA and CDR2 SQIVND come from the germline V gene (reference sequence). This CDR3 spans 14 amino acids. The V end lost 7 bases, the J end lost 4 bases, and 11 bases lay between the germline ends.

This clone was recorded only once. The V and J genes are TRBV5-4 and TRBJ2-3; TRBD2 agrees at 9 bases. CDR3 length: 14 residues. After removal of 4 bases from V and 3 bases from J, the junction contained 3 bases not matched to a gene. CDR1 is SGHNT, CDR2 YYREEE, per germline (reference sequence). CDR3 bases: TGTGCCAGCAGCCCCAGCGGGAGGACAGATACGCAGTATTTT. It is translated as CASSPSGRTDTQYF.

The V and J genes are TRBV28 and TRBJ2-1, with 9 bases identical to TRBD2. J gave up 6 bases and V 2 bases, and 5 bases lay outside the gene matches. The length of the CDR3 is 15 residues. CDR1 is MDHEN and CDR2 is SYDVKM in the germline V gene. The CDR3 nucleotides read TGTGCCAGCAGTTTACCGGGACTAGCTTCCAATGAGCAGTTCTTC. Amino acid sequence: CASSLPGLASNEQFF.

The chain has TRBV28 and TRBJ1-5, with D hard to call. The V end lost 5 bases, the J end lost 4 bases, and 9 bases lay between the germline ends. The CDR3 has 13 residues. Per the germline V gene, CDR1 is MDHEN and CDR2 is SYDVKM. CDR3 nucleotides: TGTGCCAGCAGTCCTTACGGGAATCAGCCCCAGCATTTT. Protein: CASSPYGNQPQHF.

The chain recombines TRBV28 with TRBJ1-5, with D perhaps matching TRBD1 (5 bases). In germline, CDR1 is MDHEN, CDR2 SYDVKM. The CDR3 sequence is 15 residues long. Trimming took 6 bases from V and 0 from J, leaving 12 bases between them. CDR3 region: CASRPQGNSNQPQHF. As DNA, the CDR3 is TGTGCCAGCAGGCCGCAGGGAAATAGCAATCAGCCCCAGCATTTT.

The CDR3 reads CASSLDPAGAYEQYF. In nucleotides, the CDR3 is TGTGCCAGCAGCTTAGATCCAGCGGGAGCCTACGAGCAGTACTTC. The V call is TRBV7-2, the J call TRBJ2-7; TRBD2 aligns across 8 bases. Germline CDR1 SGHTA, CDR2 FQGNSA. The CDR3 is 15 residues long. With V trimmed by 1 base and J by 2 bases, 4 bases remained unmatched.

J is TRBJ2-1 and V is TRBV18; 7 bases map to TRBD2. J was trimmed by 0 bases and V by 6 bases; bases with no gene match: 8. Germline CDR1 and CDR2: KGHSH and LQKENI. CDR3 length: 16 residues. The CDR3 DNA sequence: TGTGCCAGCTCCCAACTAGCGCCGGACTCCTACAATGAGCAGTTCTTC. Protein sequence: CASSQLAPDSYNEQFF.

CDR3 DNA sequence: TGTGCCAGCAGCTTGGATCGGGGAAACATTCAGTACTTC. Protein sequence: CASSLDRGNIQYF. The chain couples TRBV5-6 to TRBJ2-4; possible D gene TRBD2, 5 bases. Germline lookup yields CDR1 SGHDT and CDR2 YYEEEE. Trimming cost V 0 bases and J 6 bases, with 7 bases left between them. The CDR3 is 13 amino acids.

By its share, this clone is medium-sized. This CDR3 is CATTASQGIFGNTIYF. CDR3 coding DNA: TGTGCCACTACCGCATCGCAGGGGATCTTTGGAAACACCATATATTTT. This chain uses TRBV28 with TRBJ1-3; maybe TRBD1 (6 bases). This CDR3 is 16 amino acids long. CDR1 and CDR2 from the germline V gene are MDHEN and SYDVKM. Trimming removed 10 bases from V and 3 bases from J, with 22 bases in between.

The chain is built from TRBV27 and TRBJ1-5; possibly TRBD1 for D (6 bases). The CDR3 spans 14 residues. The germline V gene has CDR1 MNHEY and CDR2 SMNVEV (reference sequence). V lost 6 bases, J lost 7 bases, and 16 bases lay in between. The CDR3 here is CASSKQGIGQPQHF. In DNA, the CDR3 is TGTGCCAGCAGCAAACAGGGTATTGGGCAGCCCCAGCATTTT.

The chain carries TRBV6-2 or TRBV6-3 and TRBJ2-7; 9 bases line up with TRBD1. The CDR3 spans 14 residues. V trimming: 5 bases; J trimming: 6 bases; junction bases outside the gene matches: 8. CDR1 and CDR2 (germline): MNHEY, SVGEGT. In nucleotides, the CDR3 is TGTGCCAGCAGTCGCACAGGGGGCCGGGGCGAGCAGTACTTC. Translation gives CASSRTGGRGEQYF.

The rearrangement links TRBV7-2 to TRBJ1-3, with a tentative D call TRBD1 (5 bases). The CDR3 sequence is 16 residues long. Germline V lookup: CDR1 SGHTA, CDR2 FQGNSA. V lost 5 bases and J 4 bases, leaving 18 bases between the germline ends. CDR3 protein: CASSPGPPGSGNTIYF. The CDR3 DNA is TGTGCCAGCAGCCCAGGGCCTCCTGGATCGGGAAACACCATATATTTT.

The rearrangement links TRBV6-6 to TRBJ2-7; D perhaps matches TRBD1 (5 bases). The CDR3 loop spans 16 amino acids. Trimming shortened V by 5 bases and J by 3 bases, and 20 bases separated the two germline ends. The germline V gene has CDR1 MNHNY and CDR2 SVGAGI (reference sequence). The CDR3 sequence is CASSLRQNLNDYEQYF. For the CDR3, the DNA is TGTGCCAGCAGTCTACGACAGAACCTGAATGACTACGAGCAGTACTTC.

As for this clone: One end of the junction is discordant with germline, which a read error may explain. The V call is TRBV7-7, the J call TRBJ2-1, with 8 positions matching TRBD2. The CDR3 extends over 15 amino acids. Looked up from germline, CDR1 is SSHAT and CDR2 is FNYEAQ (reference sequence). CDR3 loop: CASSPDSGTYNEQFF. In DNA, the CDR3 is TGTGCTAGCAGTCCGGATAGCGGGACTTACAATGAGCAGTTCTTC.

The chain is built from TRBV7-9 and TRBJ2-7, with D maybe TRBD1 (6 bases). CDR1 and CDR2 from the germline V gene are SEHNR and FQNEAQ (reference sequence). The germline V and J ends were trimmed by 3 bases and 7 bases, with 16 bases remaining between them. The CDR3 is made up of 14 amino acids. CDR3 in amino acids: CASSFAVLRGEQYF. DNA of the CDR3: TGTGCCAGCAGCTTCGCCGTTTTGAGGGGGGAGCAGTACTTC.

This clone was recorded once. The chain employs TRBV19 and TRBJ2-2, with D possibly matching TRBD1 (6 bases). The CDR3 is 15 amino acids. CDR1 LNHDA and CDR2 SQIVND come from the germline V gene (reference sequence). Trimming took off 5 bases at V and 7 bases at J, with 17 bases between the two ends. The CDR3 nucleotides read TGTGCCAGTAGTGCGACAGGACTGGTGGGCGGGGAGCTGTTTTTT. It encodes CASSATGLVGGELFF.

The chain couples TRBV2 to TRBJ2-7; D might be TRBD1 (6 bases). CDR1 and CDR2 (germline): SNHLY, FYNNEI. This CDR3 region has 14 residues. V dropped 8 bases and J dropped 0 bases, with 14 bases sitting between them. The CDR3 loop is CASSRGLLSYEQYF. CDR3 coding DNA: TGTGCCAGCTCCAGGGGTCTCCTCTCCTACGAGCAGTACTTC.

This clone is a singleton in its sample. The chain uses TRBV19 and TRBJ1-5, with D maybe TRBD1 (6 bases). V dropped 5 bases and J dropped 2 bases, with 16 bases sitting between them. CDR3 length: 16 residues. Per the germline V gene, CDR1 is LNHDA and CDR2 is SQIVND (reference sequence). The CDR3 spells CASSRLGGARNQPQHF. The CDR3 DNA sequence: TGTGCCAGTAGTCGCCTGGGGGGGGCGCGCAATCAGCCCCAGCATTTT. The entire variable domain, with the rest obtained from reference TRBV19 and TRBJ1-5, is as follows: DGGITQSPKYLFRKEGQNVTLSCEQNLNHDAMYWYRQDPGQGLRLIYYSQIVNDFQKGDIAEGYSVSREKKESFPLTVTSAQKNPTAFYLCASSRLGGARNQPQHFGDGTRLSIL.

The CDR3 is CASSLRGTDSYEQYF. As DNA, the CDR3 is TGCGCCAGCAGCTTGAGGGGGACAGACTCCTACGAGCAGTACTTC. This chain connects TRBV5-1 to TRBJ2-7; 7 nucleotides agree with TRBD1. V lost 1 base and J lost 0; bases outside the gene matches: 4. The CDR3 covers 15 residues. Germline CDR1 reads SGHRS; CDR2 reads YFSETQ.